This is a list of T cell receptor beta chains from one sample in a study of blood T cell repertoires in COVID-19. Some clones are missing from TCRdb's copy, which holds only in-frame ones; the method was immunoSEQ multiplex PCR. The repertoire has tens of thousands of clones, around 87% of them found once; the top ten carry around 7%. Sequencing used peripheral blood. These receptors came from a human donor with acute or convalescent COVID-19. The donor label of this sample is uncertain. Each CDR3 is given with its conserved first and last residue. D genes are given only for firm matches. Size is omitted from some rows. Given values are once, few, many or a class for expanded clones.

TRBV19	TRBD1	TRBJ2-7	NA	TGTGCCAGTAGGGACAGGGTCGACTACGAGCAGTACTTC	CASRDRVDYEQYF
TRBV5-6	NA	TRBJ1-1	NA	TGTGCCAGCAGCTTCCCGTCAGGGCTGAACACTGAAGCTTTCTTT	CASSFPSGLNTEAFF
TRBV4-2	TRBD1	TRBJ2-1	NA	TGTGCCAGCAGCCAACTGTCGACAGGGGGGGATGAGCAGTTCTTC	CASSQLSTGGDEQFF
TRBV30	TRBD2	TRBJ2-6	NA	TGTGCCTGGTATCGGTCGCGGGGGGAATCTGGGGCCAACGTCCTGACTTTC	CAWYRSRGESGANVLTF
TRBV19	TRBD1	TRBJ1-5	NA	TGTGCCAGTAGCGACAGGGGTGAGGGTCAGCCCCAGCATTTT	CASSDRGEGQPQHF
TRBV12-3/TRBV12-4	NA	TRBJ2-7	few	TGTGCCAGCAGTTCCCTGGGCCCAACCCTGCAGTACTTC	CASSSLGPTLQYF
TRBV10-3	NA	TRBJ1-5	NA	TGTGCCATCAGTGAGGTGGGAGGCAATCAGCCCCAGCATTTT	CAISEVGGNQPQHF
TRBV30	NA	TRBJ1-2	NA	TGTGCCTGGCGTCTCGGGACAACCTATGGCTACACCTTC	CAWRLGTTYGYTF
TRBV10-1	TRBD1	TRBJ2-2	NA	TGCGCCAGCAGTGGGCCTCCGGGACAGGGGGCAATCACCGGGGAGCTGTTTTTT	CASSGPPGQGAITGELFF
TRBV29-1	TRBD2	TRBJ2-5	NA	TGCAGCTTCACTAGCGGGGTTGAGACCCAGTACTTC	CSFTSGVETQYF
TRBV24-1	NA	TRBJ1-2	NA	TGTGCCACCAGTGATTTGCAAGCTGGCTACACCTTC	CATSDLQAGYTF
TRBV9	TRBD1	TRBJ2-3	NA	TGTGCCAGCAGCGGAAGCCATGGACAGGGAGGAGATACGCAGTATTTT	CASSGSHGQGGDTQYF
TRBV5-1	TRBD2	TRBJ2-5	NA	TGCGCCAGCAGCTTGGCCGGCGGGGGGGCCGAGACCCAGTACTTC	CASSLAGGGAETQYF
TRBV7-2	TRBD1	TRBJ2-3	once	TGTGCCAGCAGCCCGGGACAGGGCTGGGATACGCAGTATTTT	CASSPGQGWDTQYF
TRBV4-2	TRBD2	TRBJ2-7	NA	TGTGCCAGCAGCCAAGGAGGGGGTAGCGGGGGGCTCTCCTACGAGCAGTACTTC	CASSQGGGSGGLSYEQYF
TRBV5-4	NA	TRBJ2-7	few	TGTGCCAGCAGCCCGCCCGACACTAGCTCCTACGAGCAGTACTTC	CASSPPDTSSYEQYF
TRBV5-1	NA	TRBJ1-6	NA	TGCGCCAGCAGCTTGGATAGTACACGAGGAGGTTCACCCCTCCACTTT	CASSLDSTRGGSPLHF
TRBV10-3	TRBD2	TRBJ2-5	NA	TGTGCCATCAAGATTAGCGGGGGAATCCAAGAGACCCAGTACTTC	CAIKISGGIQETQYF
TRBV28	TRBD1	TRBJ1-3	NA	TGTGCCAGCAGTCCACAGGGGGAGTCTGGAAACACCATATATTTT	CASSPQGESGNTIYF
TRBV2	NA	TRBJ1-5	NA	TGTGCCAGCAGACAGGGTTTTGGTCAGCCCCAGCATTTT	CASRQGFGQPQHF
TRBV5-1	TRBD1	TRBJ1-1	once	TGCGCCAGCAGTACTACTACAGGGGGCACTGAAGCTTTCTTT	CASSTTTGGTEAFF
TRBV25-1	NA	TRBJ2-5	NA	TGTGCCAGCAGTGAAGGTAGGGCTGGACACCATGGAGAGACCCAGTACTTC	CASSEGRAGHHGETQYF
TRBV7-9	NA	TRBJ1-2	NA	TGTGCCAGCAGCCTCCGCGCGACAGTCGTACTCAGCTACACCTTC	CASSLRATVVLSYTF
TRBV5-1	TRBD1	TRBJ1-1	NA	TGCGCCAGTTCAGGACAGGGGGTCACTGAAGCTTTCTTT	CASSGQGVTEAFF
TRBV28	TRBD1	TRBJ1-5	NA	TGTGCCAGCAGTTCGACAGGGGGTACTCAGCCCCAGCATTTT	CASSSTGGTQPQHF
TRBV6-6	TRBD1	TRBJ1-4	NA	TGTGCCAGCAGACGACAGGGCATGATTTCAACTAATGAAAAACTGTTTTTT	CASRRQGMISTNEKLFF
TRBV7-6	NA	TRBJ2-2	NA	TGTGCCAGCAGCTTAGGCCAGGGGGGGAACACCGGGGAGCTGTTTTTT	CASSLGQGGNTGELFF
TRBV27	TRBD2	TRBJ2-3	NA	TGTGCCAGCAGTTTACGACTAGCGGGGGCCCTCGATACGCAGTATTTT	CASSLRLAGALDTQYF
TRBV5-1	NA	TRBJ2-2	NA	TGCGCCAGCAGTCCTCAGGCAGGGGACACCGGGGAGCTGTTTTTT	CASSPQAGDTGELFF
TRBV7-8	NA	TRBJ1-5	NA	TGTGCCAGCAGCTTAGCCAGGGATCAGCCCCAGCATTTT	CASSLARDQPQHF
TRBV30	NA	TRBJ1-6	few	TGTGCCTGGAGCGCGGGGGGGACTAATAATTCACCCCTCCACTTT	CAWSAGGTNNSPLHF
TRBV6-4	TRBD2	TRBJ2-2	NA	TGTGCCAGCCGCGGACTAGCGGGGGGCTTAAACACCGGGGAGCTGTTTTTT	CASRGLAGGLNTGELFF
TRBV2	NA	TRBJ1-4	NA	TGTGCCAGCAGGCGGGGTGCAACTAATGAAAAACTGTTTTTT	CASRRGATNEKLFF
TRBV9	TRBD1	TRBJ1-6	few	TGTGCCAGCAACCTTCTACAGGGGGCCCATTCACCCCTCCACTTT	CASNLLQGAHSPLHF
TRBV7-6	NA	TRBJ1-1	NA	TGTGCCAGCAGCTTGCCCGGCGGGACGAACACTGAAGCTTTCTTT	CASSLPGGTNTEAFF
TRBV7-8	NA	TRBJ1-5	NA	TGTGCCAGCACCCCCCAGGGTGGTCAGCCCCAGCATTTT	CASTPQGGQPQHF
TRBV5-1	NA	TRBJ2-3	NA	TGCGCCAGCACCCTGGGGACTTCCATGGTCGGAGATACGCAGTATTTT	CASTLGTSMVGDTQYF